This is a list of T cell receptor beta chains from one sample in a study of regulatory and conventional T cells in RAG deficiency. TCRdb keeps only in-frame clones here, not all; method: immunoSEQ multiplex PCR. The sample gives some 28,000 clones, about 90% of which show up once; under 0.85% is in the top ten. These sequences were also reported in another study, on regulatory T cells.

The material sequenced was Tregs sorted from blood. The receptors here all came from a human donor in good health. Both conserved end residues are part of each CDR3. D genes are given only for firm matches. Size tells how often a clone was seen (once, few, many) or the class of an expanded clone, and some rows leave it out.

D gene	V gene	J gene	clone size	CDR3 DNA	CDR3 protein
TRBD2	TRBV25-1	TRBJ2-5	NA	TGTGCTGTTAGCGGGGGGCCGTGGGAGACCCAGTACTTC	CAVSGGPWETQYF
NA	TRBV10-1	TRBJ1-4	NA	TGCGCCAGCAGTGAGGAGACAGCAACTAATGAAAAACTGTTTTTT	CASSEETATNEKLFF
NA	TRBV5-6	TRBJ2-5	NA	TGTGCCAGCACCCAAATGGGCCTCCAAGAGACCCAGTACTTC	CASTQMGLQETQYF
NA	TRBV19	TRBJ1-5	NA	TGTGCCAGTATGACGGCGGGGAGCAACAATCAGCCCCAGCATTTT	CASMTAGSNNQPQHF
NA	TRBV7-6	TRBJ2-1	few	TGTGCCAGCAGCTTAGTAGGGGATGAGCAGTTCTTC	CASSLVGDEQFF
NA	TRBV9	TRBJ1-2	NA	TGTGCCAGCAGCGTGGGACGCGGGAACTATGGCTACACCTTC	CASSVGRGNYGYTF
TRBD1	TRBV6-1	TRBJ1-4	NA	TGTGCCAGCAGGGGGACAGGGAGGGAAAAACTGTTTTTT	CASRGTGREKLFF
TRBD1	TRBV28	TRBJ1-6	NA	TGTGCCAGCAGTGGAGTACACAGGGGGTTTTTTTATAATTCACCCCTCCACTTT	CASSGVHRGFFYNSPLHF
TRBD2	TRBV12-5	TRBJ2-3	NA	TGTGCTAGTGGTCCCGCCGGGACTAGGCCCGCTGAGGTGCAGTATTTT	CASGPAGTRPAEVQYF
TRBD1	TRBV4-1	TRBJ1-5	few	TGCGCCAGCAGCCAAAATACCGGGACAGGGGACGATAATCAGCCCCAGCATTTT	CASSQNTGTGDDNQPQHF
NA	TRBV7-2	TRBJ2-1	NA	TGTGCCAGCTCCGATCCAGGGGATGAGCAGTTCTTC	CASSDPGDEQFF
TRBD1	TRBV6-5	TRBJ1-1	NA	TGTGCCAGCAGCACAACAGGGGAAAGTGGTGAAGCTTTCTTT	CASSTTGESGEAFF
NA	TRBV7-8	TRBJ1-2	few	TGTGCCAGCAGCTTAGGGGGGGCGGACGGCTATGGCTACACCTTC	CASSLGGADGYGYTF
TRBD1	TRBV7-3	TRBJ2-2	NA	TGTGCCAGCAGCTTAGGTGGGACAGCGAACACCGGGGAGCTGTTTTTT	CASSLGGTANTGELFF
NA	TRBV9	TRBJ1-6	NA	TGTGCCAGCAGCGTAGATGTGTACTCCTATAATTCACCCCTCCACTTT	CASSVDVYSYNSPLHF